This T cell receptor beta chain was documented in a study of shared clonotypes between healthy human individuals. Sequenced by immunoSEQ multiplex PCR; TCRdb stores in-frame clones only, minus some. The sample yields roughly 700,000 clones, less than 95% seen once. This CDR3 contains 15 residues. The germline V and J ends were trimmed by 3 bases and 9 bases, with 19 bases remaining between them. The germline CDR1 and CDR2 sequences are SGDLS and YYNGEE. Material for sequencing was memory CD8+ T cells from PBMCs. Subset of the sample: CD45RO+ cells pooled with CCR7-negative TemRA cells. V gene TRBV9 combines with J gene TRBJ2-1, with a tentative D call TRBD2 (6 bases). The receptor comes from a man between 18 and 35 years old in good health. Some clones in this sample may be carry-over from other donors' samples. The CDR3 protein is CASSASSGVSGEQFF. In DNA form, the CDR3 reads TGTGCCAGCAGCGCCTCGTCGGGAGTATCGGGTGAGCAGTTCTTC.